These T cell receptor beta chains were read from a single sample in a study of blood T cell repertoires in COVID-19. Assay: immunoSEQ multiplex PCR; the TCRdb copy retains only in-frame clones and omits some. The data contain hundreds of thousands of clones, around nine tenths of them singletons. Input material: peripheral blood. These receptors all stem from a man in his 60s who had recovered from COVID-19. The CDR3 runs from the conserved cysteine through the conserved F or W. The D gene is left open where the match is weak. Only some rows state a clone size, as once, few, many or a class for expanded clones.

CDR3aa: CATSRDQVARDNEKLFF
CDR3nt: TGTGCCACCAGCAGAGATCAGGTCGCCAGGGATAATGAAAAACTGTTTTTT
abundance: few
j_gene: TRBJ1-4
d_gene: -
len: 17
v_gene: TRBV15

CDR3aa: CASSLGGQGISYEQYF
CDR3nt: TGTGCCAGCAGCTTGGGGGGACAGGGGATCTCCTACGAGCAGTACTTC
abundance: -
j_gene: TRBJ2-7
d_gene: TRBD1
len: 16
v_gene: TRBV5-5

CDR3aa: CAIQLAGVPEQFF
CDR3nt: TGTGCCATCCAACTAGCGGGAGTACCTGAGCAGTTCTTC
abundance: -
j_gene: TRBJ2-1
d_gene: TRBD2
len: 13
v_gene: TRBV24-1

CDR3aa: CASSPYTSGANVLTF
CDR3nt: TGCGCCAGCAGCCCGTACACCTCTGGGGCCAACGTCCTGACTTTC
abundance: -
j_gene: TRBJ2-6
d_gene: -
len: 15
v_gene: TRBV5-1

CDR3aa: CASSPPSGRGNEQFF
CDR3nt: TGTGCCAGCTCACCCCCTAGCGGGAGGGGGAATGAGCAGTTCTTC
abundance: -
j_gene: TRBJ2-1
d_gene: TRBD2
len: 15
v_gene: TRBV18

CDR3aa: CASSLVQSNEKLFF
CDR3nt: TGTGCCAGCAGCCTCGTCCAGTCTAATGAAAAACTGTTTTTT
abundance: -
j_gene: TRBJ1-4
d_gene: -
len: 14
v_gene: TRBV5-6

CDR3aa: CASSLLAGQETQYF
CDR3nt: TGCGCCAGCAGCTTACTAGCGGGGCAAGAGACCCAGTACTTC
abundance: -
j_gene: TRBJ2-5
d_gene: TRBD2
len: 14
v_gene: TRBV5-1

CDR3aa: CASSLASAGTSGNTIYF
CDR3nt: TGTGCCAGCAGCTTAGCTAGTGCGGGGACCTCTGGAAACACCATATATTTT
abundance: -
j_gene: TRBJ1-3
d_gene: -
len: 17
v_gene: TRBV7-2

CDR3aa: CATSRGGGPPYNSPLHF
CDR3nt: TGTGCCACCTCCCGAGGGGGAGGGCCCCCCTATAATTCACCCCTCCACTTT
abundance: -
j_gene: TRBJ1-6
d_gene: -
len: 17
v_gene: TRBV25-1

CDR3aa: CASGWDREETQYF
CDR3nt: TGTGCCAGCGGGTGGGACAGGGAGGAGACCCAGTACTTC
abundance: -
j_gene: TRBJ2-5
d_gene: TRBD1
len: 13
v_gene: TRBV10-3

CDR3aa: CAWSGTNTGELFF
CDR3nt: TGTGCCTGGAGTGGAACTAACACCGGGGAGCTGTTTTTT
abundance: few
j_gene: TRBJ2-2
d_gene: -
len: 13
v_gene: TRBV30

CDR3aa: CASRPSPRDTQYF
CDR3nt: TGTGCCAGCAGGCCATCCCCGAGGGATACGCAGTATTTT
abundance: -
j_gene: TRBJ2-3
d_gene: -
len: 13
v_gene: TRBV6-5

CDR3aa: CASSLNRGPAFF
CDR3nt: TGTGCCAGCAGCTTAAACAGGGGACCCGCTTTCTTT
abundance: -
j_gene: TRBJ1-1
d_gene: TRBD1
len: 12
v_gene: TRBV12-3/TRBV12-4

CDR3aa: CASSRLEPDEQFF
CDR3nt: TGTGCCAGCAGCCGACTGGAGCCGGATGAGCAGTTCTTC
abundance: -
j_gene: TRBJ2-1
d_gene: -
len: 13
v_gene: TRBV4-2

CDR3aa: CAWSVSLLLSPGQVLGEQYF
CDR3nt: TGTGCCTGGAGTGTATCCCTCTTGCTGTCGCCGGGACAGGTGTTGGGTGAGCAGTACTTC
abundance: -
j_gene: TRBJ2-7
d_gene: TRBD1
len: 20
v_gene: TRBV30

CDR3aa: CASSQVRGTSGRGEQFF
CDR3nt: TGCGCCAGCAGCCAAGTCCGCGGGACTAGCGGGAGGGGTGAGCAGTTCTTC
abundance: -
j_gene: TRBJ2-1
d_gene: TRBD2
len: 17
v_gene: TRBV4-1

CDR3aa: CASTRRGNTGELFF
CDR3nt: TGTGCCAGCACTCGCAGGGGAAACACCGGGGAGCTGTTTTTT
abundance: -
j_gene: TRBJ2-2
d_gene: -
len: 14
v_gene: TRBV6-5

CDR3aa: CASSLRAGGPPHEQYF
CDR3nt: TGTGCCAGCAGTTTACGAGCGGGGGGGCCCCCCCACGAGCAGTACTTC
abundance: once
j_gene: TRBJ2-7
d_gene: TRBD2
len: 16
v_gene: TRBV27

CDR3aa: CASSQSGQGVTEAFF
CDR3nt: TGTGCCAGCAGTCAGAGTGGACAGGGCGTTACTGAAGCTTTCTTT
abundance: once
j_gene: TRBJ1-1
d_gene: TRBD1
len: 15
v_gene: TRBV6-4

CDR3aa: CASTPWGGGASEQYF
CDR3nt: TGTGCCAGCACCCCCTGGGGAGGTGGGGCCTCCGAGCAGTACTTC
abundance: -
j_gene: TRBJ2-7
d_gene: -
len: 15
v_gene: TRBV27

CDR3aa: CASSHDREWKAFF
CDR3nt: TGTGCCAGCAGCCACGACAGAGAGTGGAAGGCTTTCTTT
abundance: -
j_gene: TRBJ1-1
d_gene: -
len: 13
v_gene: TRBV5-4

CDR3aa: CASSSSGKYQETQYF
CDR3nt: TGTGCCAGCAGTTCTAGCGGGAAGTACCAAGAGACCCAGTACTTC
abundance: -
j_gene: TRBJ2-5
d_gene: TRBD2
len: 15
v_gene: TRBV7-2

CDR3aa: CASSTRDRNQPQHF
CDR3nt: TGTGCCAGTAGTACCCGGGACAGGAATCAGCCCCAGCATTTT
abundance: few
j_gene: TRBJ1-5
d_gene: TRBD1
len: 14
v_gene: TRBV19

CDR3aa: CASSLFSRGSGNTIYF
CDR3nt: TGTGCCAGCAGTTTATTCTCCAGGGGCTCTGGAAACACCATATATTTT
abundance: -
j_gene: TRBJ1-3
d_gene: -
len: 16
v_gene: TRBV28

CDR3aa: CSYRTGETQYF
CDR3nt: TGCAGCTATCGTACAGGGGAGACCCAGTACTTC
abundance: few
j_gene: TRBJ2-5
d_gene: -
len: 11
v_gene: TRBV29-1

CDR3aa: CATSDPQGSNTGELFF
CDR3nt: TGTGCCACCAGTGATCCCCAGGGATCGAACACCGGGGAGCTGTTTTTT
abundance: -
j_gene: TRBJ2-2
d_gene: -
len: 16
v_gene: TRBV24-1

CDR3aa: CASAGGQGNSPLHF
CDR3nt: TGTGCCAGCGCAGGAGGACAGGGAAATTCACCCCTCCACTTT
abundance: -
j_gene: TRBJ1-6
d_gene: TRBD1
len: 14
v_gene: TRBV2

CDR3aa: CASSFGGPTYNEQFF
CDR3nt: TGTGCCAGCAGCTTCGGCGGGCCTACCTACAATGAGCAGTTCTTC
abundance: -
j_gene: TRBJ2-1
d_gene: -
len: 15
v_gene: TRBV11-3

CDR3aa: CASSSQGYQPQHF
CDR3nt: TGTGCCAGCAGTTCTCAGGGATATCAGCCCCAGCATTTT
abundance: once
j_gene: TRBJ1-5
d_gene: -
len: 13
v_gene: TRBV12-3/TRBV12-4

CDR3aa: CATSDRVYEQYF
CDR3nt: TGTGCCACTTCCGACAGAGTCTACGAGCAGTACTTC
abundance: -
j_gene: TRBJ2-7
d_gene: -
len: 12
v_gene: TRBV19

CDR3aa: CASSVGGQGSNFYNSPLHF
CDR3nt: TGTGCCAGCAGCGTAGGGGGACAGGGGTCAAACTTTTATAATTCACCCCTCCACTTT
abundance: -
j_gene: TRBJ1-6
d_gene: TRBD1
len: 19
v_gene: TRBV9

CDR3aa: CASRGARQPQHF
CDR3nt: TGTGCCAGTAGGGGGGCGCGGCAGCCCCAGCATTTT
abundance: once
j_gene: TRBJ1-5
d_gene: -
len: 12
v_gene: TRBV19

CDR3aa: CASSPGQGGYGYTF
CDR3nt: TGTGCCAGTAGTCCCGGACAGGGGGGCTATGGCTACACCTTC
abundance: -
j_gene: TRBJ1-2
d_gene: TRBD1
len: 14
v_gene: TRBV19

CDR3aa: CASSLALERKDTQYF
CDR3nt: TGTGCCAGCAGCTTAGCGCTAGAGAGGAAAGATACGCAGTATTTT
abundance: -
j_gene: TRBJ2-3
d_gene: -
len: 15
v_gene: TRBV7-2

CDR3aa: CASSVRLREGTNTQYF
CDR3nt: TGTGCCAGCAGCGTGAGGCTGCGGGAGGGGACTAATACGCAGTATTTT
abundance: -
j_gene: TRBJ2-3
d_gene: TRBD2
len: 16
v_gene: TRBV9

CDR3aa: CASSRNLDTFGANTGELFF
CDR3nt: TGTGCCAGCTCCCGGAACCTTGACACTTTCGGCGCGAACACCGGGGAGCTGTTTTTT
abundance: -
j_gene: TRBJ2-2
d_gene: -
len: 19
v_gene: TRBV18

CDR3aa: CSVRRDRDMYNEQFF
CDR3nt: TGCAGCGTTCGACGGGACAGGGATATGTACAATGAGCAGTTCTTC
abundance: -
j_gene: TRBJ2-1
d_gene: TRBD1
len: 15
v_gene: TRBV29-1

CDR3aa: CASSETRLGTVNTGELFF
CDR3nt: TGTGCCAGCAGTGAAACCCGCCTCGGGACAGTTAACACCGGGGAGCTGTTTTTT
abundance: once
j_gene: TRBJ2-2
d_gene: TRBD1
len: 18
v_gene: TRBV2

CDR3aa: CASSLAVLTGGGNEQFF
CDR3nt: TGTGCCAGCAGCTTAGCGGTATTAACAGGGGGTGGAAATGAGCAGTTCTTC
abundance: few
j_gene: TRBJ2-1
d_gene: TRBD1
len: 17
v_gene: TRBV7-2

CDR3aa: CASSADRGADTQYF
CDR3nt: TGTGCCAGCAGCGCAGACAGGGGGGCTGATACGCAGTATTTT
abundance: -
j_gene: TRBJ2-3
d_gene: TRBD1
len: 14
v_gene: TRBV7-2

CDR3aa: CASSSRQDYNEQFF
CDR3nt: TGCGCCAGCAGCTCCCGACAGGACTACAATGAGCAGTTCTTC
abundance: -
j_gene: TRBJ2-1
d_gene: -
len: 14
v_gene: TRBV5-1

CDR3aa: CASSQPGPSNYGYTF
CDR3nt: TGCGCCAGCAGCCAACCGGGTCCATCTAACTATGGCTACACCTTC
abundance: -
j_gene: TRBJ1-2
d_gene: -
len: 15
v_gene: TRBV4-3

CDR3aa: CASSSGQGKKLFF
CDR3nt: TGTGCCAGCTCATCGGGACAGGGGAAAAAACTGTTTTTT
abundance: -
j_gene: TRBJ1-4
d_gene: TRBD1
len: 13
v_gene: TRBV18

CDR3aa: CAWGSGLSTDTQYF
CDR3nt: TGTGCCTGGGGGAGCGGCCTAAGCACAGATACGCAGTATTTT
abundance: -
j_gene: TRBJ2-3
d_gene: -
len: 14
v_gene: TRBV30

CDR3aa: CASSYRDRVGNEQFF
CDR3nt: TGCGCCAGCAGCTACCGGGACAGGGTTGGTAATGAGCAGTTCTTC
abundance: once
j_gene: TRBJ2-1
d_gene: TRBD1
len: 15
v_gene: TRBV5-1

CDR3aa: CASSSRNTEAFF
CDR3nt: TGTGCCAGCAGTTCTAGGAACACTGAAGCTTTCTTT
abundance: once
j_gene: TRBJ1-1
d_gene: -
len: 12
v_gene: TRBV28

CDR3aa: CASSRIGRETGELFF
CDR3nt: TGTGCCAGCAGTCGCATCGGGAGGGAGACCGGGGAGCTGTTTTTT
abundance: -
j_gene: TRBJ2-2
d_gene: TRBD2
len: 15
v_gene: TRBV28

CDR3aa: CASSLRDRSFVYEQYF
CDR3nt: TGCGCCAGCAGCCTGCGGGACCGCTCCTTTGTCTACGAGCAGTACTTC
abundance: -
j_gene: TRBJ2-7
d_gene: -
len: 16
v_gene: TRBV4-3

CDR3aa: CASRLAGGRGTGELFF
CDR3nt: TGCGCCAGCCGGCTAGCGGGGGGGCGGGGCACCGGGGAGCTGTTTTTT
abundance: -
j_gene: TRBJ2-2
d_gene: TRBD2
len: 16
v_gene: TRBV10-2

CDR3aa: CASSLIHEQYF
CDR3nt: TGTGCCAGCAGTCTTATCCACGAGCAGTACTTC
abundance: -
j_gene: TRBJ2-7
d_gene: -
len: 11
v_gene: TRBV12-3/TRBV12-4

CDR3aa: CASSFSGTGVREQYF
CDR3nt: TGTGCCAGCAGCTTCTCCGGGACAGGGGTTCGCGAGCAGTACTTC
abundance: -
j_gene: TRBJ2-7
d_gene: TRBD1
len: 15
v_gene: TRBV5-4

CDR3aa: CAWEGPWTPYEQYF
CDR3nt: TGTGCCTGGGAGGGGCCCTGGACACCCTACGAGCAGTACTTC
abundance: -
j_gene: TRBJ2-7
d_gene: -
len: 14
v_gene: TRBV30

CDR3aa: CASSLDGVNGYTF
CDR3nt: TGCGCCAGCAGCTTGGACGGGGTTAATGGCTACACCTTC
abundance: -
j_gene: TRBJ1-2
d_gene: -
len: 13
v_gene: TRBV5-1

CDR3aa: CASSTMMTGLGEQYF
CDR3nt: TGTGCCAGCAGCACCATGATGACAGGGCTGGGAGAGCAGTACTTC
abundance: -
j_gene: TRBJ2-7
d_gene: TRBD1
len: 15
v_gene: TRBV11-2

CDR3aa: CASSPRAGTQETQYF
CDR3nt: TGTGCCAGCTCACCACGGGCGGGGACCCAAGAGACCCAGTACTTC
abundance: -
j_gene: TRBJ2-5
d_gene: -
len: 15
v_gene: TRBV18